Presented here are 10 T cell receptor beta chains from one specimen sequenced in a study of PD-1 blockade in classical Hodgkin lymphoma. Generated by immunoSEQ multiplex PCR, the TCRdb table keeps only in-frame clones and is missing some. Of 30,000 or so clones in the sample, 85% were seen once. Each of the patients experienced relapse following autologous stem cell transplantation, and their brentuximab vedotin exposure differed. Thawed PBMCs underwent magnetic negative selection to yield purified CD4+ T cells. Sample: CD4+ T cells from blood, taken at baseline. These receptors came from a human donor with classical Hodgkin lymphoma.

This clone was found once. V and J are TRBV18 and TRBJ1-3; D not certain. The CDR3 consists of 17 residues. Germline V gene lookup returns CDR1 KGHSH and CDR2 LQKENI. V gave up 3 bases and J gave up 0 bases, with 15 bases separating them. The CDR3 DNA is TGTGCCAGCTCACCGATTGAGGGAAAGGACTCTGGAAACACCATATATTTT. This codes for CASSPIEGKDSGNTIYF.

The rearrangement links TRBV6-1 to TRBJ2-1; TRBD1 matches at 9 bases. The CDR3 loop spans 14 amino acids. Trimming removed 6 bases from V and 6 bases from J; junction bases left unmatched: 6. The germline V gene has CDR1 MNHNS and CDR2 SASEGT. CDR3 loop: CASRGQGSLNEQFF. The CDR3, as DNA: TGTGCCAGCAGAGGACAGGGGTCCCTCAATGAGCAGTTCTTC.

CDR3 sequence (DNA): TGTGCCAGCAGCCAAGATCCGGCGACTAGCGGGAGGAATACGCAGTATTTT. Protein product: CASSQDPATSGRNTQYF. This chain uses TRBV4-2 with TRBJ2-3; the match to TRBD2 covers 13 bases. The CDR3 is 17 residues long. Per germline, CDR1 LGHNA and CDR2 YNFKEQ. J gave up 7 bases and V 0 bases, and 7 bases lay outside the gene matches.

The V gene is TRBV18, the J gene TRBJ1-4, with D unclear. The CDR3 totals 15 residues. Germline lookup yields CDR1 KGHSH and CDR2 LQKENI. Trimming took 3 bases from V and 8 from J, leaving 16 bases between them. CDR3 sequence reads: CASSPPGGIGEKLFF. CDR3 nucleotide sequence: TGTGCCAGCTCACCGCCGGGAGGGATTGGGGAAAAACTGTTTTTT.

The V and J genes are TRBV19 and TRBJ2-7; 9 bases fit TRBD1. Germline CDR1 LNHDA, CDR2 SQIVND (reference sequence). The V gene end was trimmed by 3 bases and the J gene end by 2 bases; junction bases not matched to a gene: 17. There are 19 residues in the CDR3. In DNA form, the CDR3 reads TGTGCCAGTAGTATGTCTTGGAGGATCGGGACAGGGATCGCCTACGAGCAGTACTTC. This encodes CASSMSWRIGTGIAYEQYF.

This chain links TRBV5-4 with TRBJ2-1, with D tentatively TRBD2 (6 bases). Germline-derived CDR1 and CDR2 are SGHNT and YYREEE (reference sequence). The CDR3 is 18 amino acids. V dropped 0 bases and J dropped 0 bases, with 16 bases sitting between them. Written as DNA, the CDR3 is TGTGCCAGCAGCTTGGCCTCGGGGGACTGGAGCTCCTACAATGAGCAGTTCTTC. Amino acids: CASSLASGDWSSYNEQFF.

The chain uses TRBV7-2 and TRBJ1-1; unclear D gene. CDR3 length: 14 residues. Trimming shortened V by 2 bases and J by 1 base, and 8 bases separated the two germline ends. In germline, CDR1 is SGHTA, CDR2 FQGNSA. CDR3 nucleotides: TGTGCCAGCAGCTTAAAACAGTCGAACACTGAAGCTTTCTTT. Protein sequence: CASSLKQSNTEAFF.

This sequence joins TRBV29-1 and TRBJ2-5, with D possibly being TRBD1 (7 bases). Trimming removed 7 bases from V and 4 bases from J, with 16 bases in between. Germline V gene lookup returns CDR1 SQVTM and CDR2 ANQGSEA. There are 13 residues in the CDR3. CDR3: CSGRQGGRETQYF. The CDR3 DNA reads TGCAGCGGAAGACAGGGAGGAAGAGAGACCCAGTACTTC.

This clone was observed once. This rearrangement joins TRBV7-9 to TRBJ1-5; D is ambiguous. Germline V gene lookup returns CDR1 SEHNR and CDR2 FQNEAQ (reference sequence). CDR3 length equals 16 residues. V was trimmed by 1 base and J by 4 bases, leaving 14 bases between them. CDR3 protein: CASSLGEGATNQPQHF. Written as DNA, the CDR3 is TGTGCCAGCAGCTTAGGGGAGGGAGCAACGAATCAGCCCCAGCATTTT.

The chain has TRBV7-9 and TRBJ1-5; D gene uncertain. This CDR3 contains 13 residues. Per germline, CDR1 SEHNR and CDR2 FQNEAQ (reference sequence). Trimming removed 8 bases at V and 2 bases at J, with 10 bases between. CDR3 sequence: CASSRAGNQPQHF. The CDR3 nucleotides read TGTGCCAGCTCACGCGCGGGCAATCAGCCCCAGCATTTT.